These 22 T cell receptor beta chains came from one sample sequenced in a study of Graves' ophthalmopathy and Graves' hyperthyroidism. RNA transcripts were the template, and TCR beta CDR3 regions were amplified from them. Following a first-round RT-PCR that used HTBI primers, a second-round multiplex PCR was carried out. One entry per CDR3 protein, called by TCRdb with MiXCR from the multiplex PCR reads. Among about 480,000 distinct CDR3 sequences listed, roughly an eighth were seen once. Sequenced sample: blood. The origin of the receptors is a woman aged 25 to 39 with Graves' ophthalmopathy.

This clonotype was recorded many times. This rearrangement joins TRBV25-1 to TRBJ1-1; the D gene is possibly TRBD1 (5 bases). V was clipped by 5 bases and J by 11 bases, with 15 bases between them. This CDR3 is 12 amino acids long. Per germline, CDR1 MGHDK and CDR2 SYGVNS. Here the CDR3 reads CASSQGHSRAFF. CDR3 coding DNA: TGTGCCAGCAGTCAGGGCCACTCTAGGGCTTTCTTT.

This clonotype has at least ten counts. The chain uses TRBV28 and TRBJ1-5, with D tentatively TRBD1 (6 bases). The germline gives CDR1 MDHEN, CDR2 SYDVKM. The CDR3 extends over 14 amino acids. V lost 3 bases and J 4 bases, leaving 10 bases between the germline ends. CDR3 protein: CASSLATGNQPQHF. The CDR3, as DNA: TGTGCCAGCAGTTTGGCGACAGGAAATCAGCCCCAGCATTTT.

The sample holds many counts of this clonotype. V and J are TRBV11-2 and TRBJ1-2; 8 nucleotides align to TRBD1. Germline assignment: CDR1 SGHAT and CDR2 FQNNGV. V was clipped by 5 bases and J by 10 bases; unmatched bases: 12. CDR3 length: 14 residues. The CDR3: CASSNPGTGRDYTF. The CDR3 DNA is TGTGCCAGCAGCAACCCCGGGACAGGCAGGGACTACACCTTC.

This clonotype was counted a few times. The chain joins TRBV5-6 to TRBJ2-2; possibly TRBD1 or TRBD2 for D (5 bases each). Looked up from germline, CDR1 is SGHDT and CDR2 is YYEEEE. The V end lost 0 bases, the J end lost 6 bases, and 9 bases lay between the germline ends. This CDR3 has 14 residues. The CDR3 loop reads CASSLVRDAGELFF. The CDR3 region has the DNA TGTGCCAGCAGCTTGGTCAGGGACGCCGGGGAGCTGTTTTTT.

The gene calls are TRBV30 and TRBJ2-7; the match to TRBD1 covers 9 bases. V dropped 1 base and J dropped 4; count of bases not matched to a gene: 5. This CDR3 spans 14 amino acids. Per germline, CDR1 GTSNPN and CDR2 SVGIG (reference sequence). In DNA form, the CDR3 reads TGTGCCTGGAGTGAAGACAGGGGGTTATACGAGCAGTACTTC. Amino acid sequence: CAWSEDRGLYEQYF.

This clonotype was observed a handful of times. This sequence joins TRBV28 and TRBJ2-6; 9 bases are a match to TRBD1. V gave up 5 bases and J gave up 0 bases; unmatched junction bases: 8. CDR1 is MDHEN, CDR2 SYDVKM, per germline. The CDR3 sequence is 18 residues long. CDR3 in DNA: TGTGCCAGCAGTCCATCGACAGGGGGACACTCTGGGGCCAACGTCCTGACTTTC. This translates into CASSPSTGGHSGANVLTF. Supplemented by reference TRBV28 and TRBJ2-6, the full variable domain reads DVKVTQSSRYLVKRTGEKVFLECVQDMDHENMFWYRQDPGLGLRLIYFSYDVKMKEKGDIPEGYSVSREKKERFSLILESASTNQTSMYLCASSPSTGGHSGANVLTFGAGSRLTVL.

Regarding this clonotype: A much larger clone lies one base from this, so it may be a read error. This chain connects TRBV7-9 to TRBJ2-7; 8 nucleotides align to TRBD1. V shed 5 bases, J shed 13 bases, and the junction held 7 bases outside the gene matches. Germline CDR1 reads SEHNR; CDR2 reads FQNEAQ (reference sequence). The CDR3 totals 11 residues. CDR3 nucleotide sequence: TGTGCCAGCAGCACAGGACAGGGCTTCTACTTC. This sequence encodes CASSTGQGFYF.

The sample holds many counts of this clonotype. The V gene is TRBV20-1, the J gene TRBJ2-7; 10 nucleotides match TRBD2. There are 15 residues in the CDR3. Germline trimming cut 3 bases from V and 1 base from J; bases unmatched to any gene: 6. Germline V gene data show CDR1 as DFQATT and CDR2 as SNEGSKA (reference sequence). The CDR3 here is CSASDTSGESYEQYF. Written as DNA, the CDR3 is TGCAGTGCTAGCGACACTAGCGGGGAGTCCTACGAGCAGTACTTC.

This chain connects TRBV12-3 or TRBV12-4 to TRBJ1-2; D unresolved. With 1 base removed from V and 4 bases from J, the gap between germline ends came to 7 bases. This CDR3 is built from 13 residues. The CDR3 DNA sequence: TGTGCCAGCAGTTTAGTTCCAGTCTATGGCTACACCTTC. As protein: CASSLVPVYGYTF.

This clonotype was picked up many times. The rearrangement joins TRBV20-1 to TRBJ1-2; TRBD1 is a possible D gene (5 bases). V dropped 3 bases and J dropped 1 base, with 12 bases sitting between them. The CDR3 totals 14 residues. Germline CDR1 reads DFQATT; CDR2 reads SNEGSKA (reference sequence). CDR3 loop: CSASSGGDNYGYTF. The CDR3 coding sequence is TGCAGTGCTAGTTCCGGGGGAGATAACTATGGCTACACCTTC.

This clonotype was observed many times. The rearrangement uses TRBV11-2 and TRBJ1-2; 7 positions match TRBD1. This CDR3 has 16 amino acids. The J segment lost 2 bases and the V segment lost 6 bases, leaving 12 bases of the junction unmatched. Germline CDR1 is SGHAT and CDR2 is FQNNGV. CDR3 bases: TGTGCCAGCAGACCAGGACAGGCAAGCTTGAACTATGGCTACACCTTC. This codes for CASRPGQASLNYGYTF.

This clonotype was counted ten times or more. The chain is built from TRBV19 and TRBJ2-6; the match to TRBD1 covers 7 bases. V was clipped by 8 bases and J by 0 bases; unmatched bases: 7. This CDR3 is built from 16 residues. CDR1 is LNHDA, CDR2 SQIVND, per germline (reference sequence). The CDR3 region has the DNA TGTGCCAGTGGGGGACAGCCTGTCTCTGGGGCCAACGTCCTGACTTTC. This gives the protein CASGGQPVSGANVLTF.

This clonotype was detected many times. The DNA of the CDR3 is TGTGCCAGCAGTCCCCGGGTGGGGGACTATGGCTACACCTTC. As protein: CASSPRVGDYGYTF. The chain has TRBV25-1 and TRBJ1-2; D might be TRBD1 (5 bases). Trimming removed 5 bases at V and 3 bases at J, with 13 bases between. Per the germline V gene, CDR1 is MGHDK and CDR2 is SYGVNS. The CDR3 is made up of 14 amino acids.

V gene TRBV12-3 or TRBV12-4 combines with J gene TRBJ1-5, with D uncertain. The CDR3 loop spans 17 amino acids. V gave up 7 bases and J gave up 5 bases, with 24 bases separating them. The CDR3 DNA sequence: TGTGCCAGCACCCCGTTTATGGGGTCCGACCGGGATCAGCCCCAGCATTTT. Translating it yields CASTPFMGSDRDQPQHF.

This clonotype was observed at least ten times. The rearrangement joins TRBV2 to TRBJ1-2; tentative D call: TRBD1 (5 bases). Trimming took 6 bases from V and 8 from J, leaving 10 bases between them. CDR1 is SNHLY and CDR2 is FYNNEI in the germline V gene. CDR3 length: 11 residues. In nucleotides, the CDR3 is TGTGCCAGCAGCGATGACAGAGGCTACACCTTC. This encodes CASSDDRGYTF.

This clonotype was observed many times. The chain employs TRBV11-2 and TRBJ2-7; no definite D call. Per the germline V gene, CDR1 is SGHAT and CDR2 is FQNNGV. With 1 base removed from V and 6 bases from J, the gap between germline ends came to 10 bases. This CDR3 spans 13 amino acids. CDR3 sequence (DNA): TGTGCCAGCAGCTTAGGTCTGGCCACCGAGCAGTACTTC. This codes for CASSLGLATEQYF.

The table lists this clonotype with many counts. The chain couples TRBV2 to TRBJ1-1; unclear D gene. Trimming stripped 0 bases from V and 8 bases from J, with 7 bases between. This CDR3 spans 12 amino acids. Per germline, CDR1 SNHLY and CDR2 FYNNEI. The CDR3 here is CASSEAPLEAFF. CDR3 bases: TGTGCCAGCAGTGAAGCGCCCCTCGAAGCTTTCTTT.

A few counts support this clonotype. The chain joins TRBV4-1 to TRBJ1-5; 9 bases align to TRBD1. V was pared by 1 base and J by 6 bases, with 4 bases of the junction left unmatched. Germline V gene lookup returns CDR1 MGHRA and CDR2 YSYEKL. The CDR3 consists of 15 residues. The CDR3 loop is CASSQATGGTQPQHF. The CDR3 coding sequence is TGCGCCAGCAGCCAAGCCACAGGGGGCACTCAGCCCCAGCATTTT.

This clonotype came up a few times. V and J are TRBV5-6 and TRBJ2-7; TRBD2 aligns across 11 bases. This CDR3 region has 15 residues. Germline V gene lookup returns CDR1 SGHDT and CDR2 YYEEEE. Unmatched junction bases numbered 7, after V lost 5 bases and J lost 3 bases. The CDR3 DNA follows: TGTGCCAGCAGACCGACTAGCGGGATGTTCTACGAGCAGTACTTC. Amino acids: CASRPTSGMFYEQYF.

This clonotype has ten or more counts. The chain combines TRBV7-9 with TRBJ1-1; TRBD1 agrees at 9 bases. Germline-derived CDR1 and CDR2 are SEHNR and FQNEAQ (reference sequence). V lost 2 bases, J lost 5 bases, and 6 bases stayed unmatched. This CDR3 is built from 15 residues. CDR3 sequence reads: CASSLTGGARTEAFF. For the CDR3, the DNA is TGTGCCAGCAGCTTAACAGGGGGCGCCCGTACTGAAGCTTTCTTT.

Remarks on this clonotype: The CDR3 does not close with the conserved phenylalanine or tryptophan, likely indicating a read error. The rearrangement uses TRBV10-3 and TRBJ1-2; tentatively, D is TRBD1 (5 bases). The CDR3 is 11 residues long. Germline CDR1 is ENHRY and CDR2 is SYGVKD. Written as DNA, the CDR3 is TGTGCTATCGGAAGGGGAGAGGGCTACACCTAC. This translates into CAIGRGEGYTY.

As regards this clonotype: Mismatch with germline at one junction end may stem from a read error. The CDR3 region is CSSSFNGNYGYTF. The CDR3 DNA sequence: TGTTCCAGCAGTTTTAACGGGAACTATGGCTACACCTTC. This chain uses TRBV27 with TRBJ1-2; D is ambiguous. The germline V gene encodes CDR1 MNHEY and CDR2 SMNVEV (reference sequence). CDR3 size: 13 residues.